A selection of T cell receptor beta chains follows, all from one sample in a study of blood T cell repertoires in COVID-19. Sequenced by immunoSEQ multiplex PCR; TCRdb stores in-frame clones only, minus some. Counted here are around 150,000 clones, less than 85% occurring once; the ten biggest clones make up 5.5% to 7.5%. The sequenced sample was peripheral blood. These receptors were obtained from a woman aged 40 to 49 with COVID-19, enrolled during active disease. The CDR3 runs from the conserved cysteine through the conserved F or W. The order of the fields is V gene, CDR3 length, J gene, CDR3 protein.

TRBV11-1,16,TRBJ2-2,CASSLTSGGVTGELFF
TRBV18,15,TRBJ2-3,CASSPVLAGADTQYF
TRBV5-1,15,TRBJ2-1,CASTLEAGGPSEQFF
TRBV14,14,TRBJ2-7,CASSAGGQPLEQYF
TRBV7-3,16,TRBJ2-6,CASSYQAGIGANVLTF
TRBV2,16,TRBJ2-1,CASSEIDSGEYNEQFF
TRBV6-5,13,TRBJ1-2,CASSYLLAGGYTF
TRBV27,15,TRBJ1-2,CASRDRGGPHYGYTF
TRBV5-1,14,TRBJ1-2,CASSSTGARDGYTF
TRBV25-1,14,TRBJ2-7,CASSITGRGYEQYF
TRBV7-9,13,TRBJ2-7,CASSLSGSYEQYF
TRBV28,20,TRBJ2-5,CASRLKPLLTTETSRETQYF
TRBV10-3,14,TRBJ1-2,CAIYRGDGPYGYTF
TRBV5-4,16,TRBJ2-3,CASSLKGTGVTDTQYF